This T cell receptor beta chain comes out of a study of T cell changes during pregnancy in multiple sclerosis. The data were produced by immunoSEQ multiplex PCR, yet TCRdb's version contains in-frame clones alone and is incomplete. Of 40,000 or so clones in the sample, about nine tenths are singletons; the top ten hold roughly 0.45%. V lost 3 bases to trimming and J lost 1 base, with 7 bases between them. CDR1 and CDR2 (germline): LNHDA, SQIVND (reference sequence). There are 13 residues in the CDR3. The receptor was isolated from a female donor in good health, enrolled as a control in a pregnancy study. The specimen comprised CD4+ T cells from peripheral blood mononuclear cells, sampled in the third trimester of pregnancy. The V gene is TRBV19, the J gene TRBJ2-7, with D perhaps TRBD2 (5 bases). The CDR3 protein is CASSITRSYEQYF. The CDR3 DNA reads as TGTGCCAGTAGTATTACTAGATCCTACGAGCAGTACTTC.